This TCR beta chain is from a study of Ad26.COV2.S vaccination and SARS-CoV-2 variants. Repertoires were generated with immunoSEQ multiplex PCR, while TCRdb's copy carries only in-frame clones and drops some. The repertoire holds roughly 510,000 clones, around 88% seen once, with 10% to 15% in the top ten. Germline values: CDR1 LNHNV, CDR2 YYDKDF (reference sequence). J lost 0 bases, V lost 5 bases, and 18 bases had no gene match. This CDR3 has 20 amino acids. Study results and caveats: Placebo and vaccine recipients had non-spike TCR breadth that was similar.

Treatment indicated: approximately 18 received Ad26.COV2.S at low or high dose, single or two shots; roughly five received placebo; per-sample allocation not given. Collection of samples fell on day 63 after the first vaccine or placebo injection. Concerning this clone itself: Its antigen is currently unknown.

The sequences come from peripheral blood, collected in a trial of Ad26.COV2.S vaccine versus placebo. The chain recombines TRBV15 with TRBJ2-1, with TRBD1 identical over 8 bases. The clonotype originates from a person between 18 and 65 years old who received the Ad26.COV2.S COVID-19 vaccine or a placebo. Here the CDR3 DNA reads TGTGCCACCAGCGTAAGGCAGGACAGGGATTTCGGGAGCTCCTACAATGAGCAGTTCTTC. Translation: CATSVRQDRDFGSSYNEQFF.